What follows is one T cell receptor beta chain and its context. Antigen unknown. V was cut by 6 bases and J by 0 bases, with 5 bases left in between. Germline V gene data show CDR1 as DFQATT and CDR2 as SNEGSKA (reference sequence). The CDR3 extends over 11 amino acids. The source of the sample is a study of T cell clonotyping in hematopoietic cell transplantation. Study results and caveats: After transplant, recipient diversity fell while pathologically expanded clonotypes grew through day 180. Few recipient clonotypes overlapped donors; over 97% were de novo at given depth.

Profiled with immunoSEQ multiplex PCR; TCRdb holds only in-frame clones, not every one. Counted here are around 7,000 clones, 98% occurring once; the ten biggest clones make up less than 0.75%. This receptor was taken from a male patient between 60 and 69 years old who had an allogeneic stem cell transplant from a related donor, so the T cells may come from the graft donor. Some clones in this sample may be carry-over from other donors' samples. The chain couples TRBV20-1 to TRBJ2-5; D gene unclear. This specimen was PBMCs, taken 30 days after allogeneic stem cell transplant. In DNA, the CDR3 is TGCAGTGCAGAGTACCAAGAGACCCAGTACTTC. As protein: CSAEYQETQYF.